This is a list of T cell receptor beta chains from one sample in a study of metastatic and nonmetastatic thyroid tumors. With MiXCR, TCRdb called clones anew from the PCR reads. The sample contains about 13,000 clones, over 20% of which appear only once. What was sequenced was adjacent normal tissue. These receptors came from a female donor with papillary thyroid cancer or a benign thyroid nodule (not recorded which). Some clones in this sample may be carry-over from other donors' samples. The CDR3 runs from the conserved cysteine through the conserved F or W. D genes are given only for firm matches. Clone size is stated in some rows and not others, as once, few, many or a class when expanded.

many 15 TRBJ2-7 TRBV9 TRBD2 CASSVGTSDGYEQYF TGTGCCAGCAGCGTAGGGACTAGCGACGGGTACGAGCAGTACTTC
many 13 TRBJ1-2 TRBV3-1 TRBD1 CASSDRGNYGYTF TGTGCCAGCAGTGACAGGGGAAACTATGGCTACACCTTC
NA 13 TRBJ2-7 TRBV5-5 NA CASSLGADYEQYF TGTGCCAGCAGCTTGGGGGCGGACTACGAGCAGTACTTC
many 17 TRBJ2-3 TRBV7-3 NA CASSLKGETGRGDTQYF TGTGCCAGCAGCTTAAAGGGTGAGACTGGAAGGGGAGATACGCAGTATTTT
NA 13 TRBJ1-2 TRBV10-2 NA CASTGTGNYGYTF TGCGCCAGCACCGGGACGGGGAACTATGGCTACACCTTC
many 19 TRBJ2-3 TRBV4-2 TRBD2 CASSRDPTSGSLSTDTQYF TGTGCCAGCAGCCGCGACCCTACTAGCGGGAGCTTAAGCACAGATACGCAGTATTTT
NA 17 TRBJ2-2 TRBV24-1 TRBD1 CATRGEEWTGTPGELFF TGTGCCACCAGGGGGGAAGAGTGGACAGGAACGCCCGGGGAGCTGTTTTTT
many 13 TRBJ2-1 TRBV4-1 NA CASSQEVALEQFF TGCGCCAGCAGCCAAGAAGTAGCGCTTGAGCAGTTCTTC
many 14 TRBJ2-3 TRBV20-1 TRBD2 CSAPRREGADTQYF TGCAGTGCCCCCCGGCGGGAGGGGGCAGATACGCAGTATTTT
many 13 TRBJ2-1 TRBV9 NA CASSVAPRIEQFF TGTGCCAGCAGCGTGGCCCCCAGAATAGAGCAGTTCTTC
NA 15 TRBJ1-1 TRBV5-1 NA CASSTSWGLNTEAFF TGCGCCAGCAGCACAAGCTGGGGTTTGAACACTGAAGCTTTCTTT
NA 15 TRBJ1-1 TRBV6-5 NA CASSFMRGMNTEAFF TGTGCCAGCAGTTTCATGCGGGGTATGAACACTGAAGCTTTCTTT
NA 14 TRBJ2-2 TRBV18 NA CASSSMTKPVELFF TGTGCCAGCTCATCCATGACTAAGCCGGTGGAGCTGTTTTTT
few 16 TRBJ2-1 TRBV11-2 TRBD2 CASSPPWRGGANEQFF TGTGCCAGCAGCCCACCTTGGCGGGGGGGGGCCAATGAGCAGTTCTTC
few 15 TRBJ1-3 TRBV6-6 NA CASSYSTDIGNTIYF TGTGCCAGCAGTTACTCGACGGACATTGGAAACACCATATATTTT
NA 17 TRBJ2-1 TRBV28 NA CASSVPIGKPVVWWQFF TGTGCCAGCAGTGTCCCCATCGGTAAGCCAGTTGTGTGGTGGCAGTTCTTC
few 14 TRBJ2-5 TRBV24-1 NA CATSSRLHGETQYF TGTGCCACCAGCTCCCGGTTACACGGGGAGACCCAGTACTTC
many 13 TRBJ2-3 TRBV20-1 NA CSAGGPSTDTQYF TGCAGTGCTGGGGGGCCGAGTACAGATACGCAGTATTTT
NA 15 TRBJ1-1 TRBV12-5 NA CASALDSAANTEAFF TGTGCTAGTGCCCTCGACAGCGCCGCGAACACTGAAGCTTTCTTT
NA 15 TRBJ2-1 TRBV6-1 TRBD2 CASSYARGGRNEQFF TGTGCCAGCAGTTATGCGCGGGGGGGCCGGAATGAGCAGTTCTTC
large 13 TRBJ1-2 TRBV10-2 NA CASSDDLSYGYTF TGCGCCAGCAGTGATGACCTCTCCTATGGCTACACCTTC
few 13 TRBJ2-2 TRBV6-4 NA CASREQGTGELFF TGTGCCAGCAGAGAGCAGGGCACCGGGGAGCTGTTTTTT
NA 14 TRBJ1-6 TRBV4-2 NA CASSQDRYYSPLHF TGTGCCAGCAGCCAAGATAGGTACTACTCACCCCTCCACTTT
NA 13 TRBJ1-1 TRBV7-9 NA CASSHGGLSEAPF TGTGCCAGCAGCCATGGGGGACTGTCTGAAGCTCCCTTT
many 14 TRBJ1-1 TRBV4-2 NA CASSQDGGNTEAFF TGTGCCAGCAGCCAAGATGGGGGGAACACTGAAGCTTTCTTT
NA 16 TRBJ1-1 TRBV7-3 NA CASSASGGTQGTESFF TGTGCCAGCAGCGCCTCGGGGGGCACCCAGGGGACTGAATCTTTCTTT
medium-sized 13 TRBJ2-3 TRBV6-1 NA CASRLTGLDTQYF TGTGCCAGCAGGTTAACAGGGTTAGATACGCAGTATTTT
few 14 TRBJ1-1 TRBV12-3/TRBV12-4 TRBD1 CASSLQGADTEAFF TGTGCCAGCAGTTTACAGGGGGCGGACACTGAAGCTTTCTTT
NA 16 TRBJ2-2 TRBV4-1 NA CASSLRGGRSTGGLLF TGCGCCAGCAGCCTAAGGGGGGGGCGAAGCACCGGGGGGCTGCTTTTT
NA 12 TRBJ2-7 TRBV6-1 NA CASKGDRNEQYF TGTGCCAGCAAGGGGGACCGTAACGAGCAGTACTTC
few 17 TRBJ2-2 TRBV11-2 TRBD2 CASSPFRGGRNTGELFF TGTGCCAGCAGCCCCTTTCGGGGGGGCAGGAACACCGGGGAGCTGTTTTTT
many 18 TRBJ2-1 TRBV27 NA CASSRFGGARATYNEQFF TGTGCCAGCAGTAGGTTTGGTGGGGCCCGAGCTACCTACAATGAGCAGTTCTTC
NA 13 TRBJ1-2 TRBV6-2/TRBV6-3 NA CASIYSGSGGYTF TGTGCCAGCATTTACTCGGGCTCGGGTGGCTACACCTTC
few 13 TRBJ1-2 TRBV12-3/TRBV12-4 NA CASSYRTVDGYTF TGTGCCAGCAGCTACCGGACAGTGGATGGCTACACCTTC
many 14 TRBJ2-7 TRBV29-1 TRBD1 CSVEPGTGGLGQYF TGCAGCGTTGAACCCGGGACAGGGGGGCTTGGGCAGTACTTC
NA 12 TRBJ1-2 TRBV12-3/TRBV12-4 NA CASIREDYGYTF TGTGCCAGCATAAGGGAGGACTATGGCTACACCTTC
medium-sized 16 TRBJ2-1 TRBV7-3 TRBD2 CASSPRLAGEGNEQFF TGTGCCAGCAGCCCGCGGCTAGCGGGAGAAGGCAATGAGCAGTTCTTC
medium-sized 16 TRBJ2-7 TRBV27 TRBD1 CASSVQGILSSYEQYF TGTGCCAGCAGTGTACAGGGGATCCTCAGCTCCTACGAGCAGTACTTC
NA 14 TRBJ1-1 TRBV28 NA CASSPPVGSRFAFF TGTGCCAGCAGTCCCCCCGTAGGGTCAAGGTTTGCTTTCTTT
NA 17 TRBJ2-2 TRBV20-1 TRBD2 CSAKQPGGKGDTGELFF TGCAGTGCTAAACAACCGGGAGGGAAAGGGGACACCGGGGAGCTGTTTTTT
many 15 TRBJ2-3 TRBV7-2 NA CASSFAGTSTDTQYF TGTGCCAGCAGCTTCGCGGGGACTAGCACAGATACGCAGTATTTT
medium-sized 14 TRBJ1-2 TRBV2 NA CASRSQGSNYGYTF TGTGCCAGCAGGAGCCAGGGGTCAAACTATGGCTACACCTTC
NA 14 TRBJ2-1 TRBV6-1 TRBD2 CASTGNSGGNEQFF TGTGCCAGCACTGGGAATAGCGGGGGAAATGAGCAGTTCTTC
few 14 TRBJ2-1 TRBV5-1 TRBD2 CASRAGETYNEQFF TGCGCCAGCAGAGCGGGAGAAACTTACAATGAGCAGTTCTTC
once 12 TRBJ1-2 TRBV30 NA CAWSVGGYGYTF TGTGCCTGGAGTGTCGGTGGCTATGGCTACACCTTC
few 16 TRBJ1-1 TRBV5-1 NA CASSLGGTDWGTEAFF TGCGCCAGCAGCTTGGGGGGGACGGATTGGGGAACTGAAGCTTTCTTT
medium-sized 14 TRBJ2-7 TRBV12-3/TRBV12-4 NA CASRQGGPFYEQYF TGTGCCAGCAGACAGGGGGGGCCCTTCTACGAGCAGTACTTC
few 14 TRBJ1-1 TRBV15 NA CATSRDLRVTEAFF TGTGCCACCAGCAGAGATCTCAGGGTTACTGAAGCTTTCTTT
few 13 TRBJ1-2 TRBV6-9 TRBD1 CASSYGQGLGYTF TGTGCCAGCAGTTATGGACAGGGGTTAGGCTACACCTTC
NA 14 TRBJ2-1 TRBV13 NA CASSYFERMNEQFF TGTGCCAGCAGCTACTTCGAGAGGATGAATGAGCAGTTCTTC
NA 19 TRBJ2-7 TRBV20-1 TRBD2 CSARGSGLAGEEFSYEQYF TGCAGTGCTAGAGGCTCCGGACTAGCGGGGGAAGAATTCTCCTACGAGCAGTACTTC
NA 17 TRBJ2-7 TRBV11-1 TRBD2 CASSPLVAGGLSYEQYF TGTGCCAGCAGCCCCCTTGTGGCGGGAGGCCTCTCCTACGAGCAGTACTTT
NA 16 TRBJ2-7 TRBV11-3 NA CASSPLVARLGGEQYF TGTGCCAGCAGCCCCTTGGTGGCTCGGCTCGGAGGGGAGCAGTACTTC
NA 13 TRBJ2-5 TRBV28 NA CASSLVGRETQYF TGTGCCAGCAGTTTGGTCGGAAGGGAGACCCAGTACTTC
NA 16 TRBJ2-1 TRBV11-1 TRBD2 CASSLGLAGDLNEQFF TGTGCCAGCAGCTTAGGACTAGCGGGAGATCTGAATGAGCAGTTCTTC
NA 18 TRBJ2-3 TRBV13 TRBD2 CASSSSSGGPESTDTQYF TGTGCCAGCAGCTCTTCTAGCGGGGGGCCGGAAAGCACAGATACGCAGTATTTT
NA 15 TRBJ1-2 TRBV6-5 TRBD1 CASSPSTGTSYGYTF TGTGCCAGCAGTCCCTCGACAGGGACCAGCTATGGCTACACCTTC
many 16 TRBJ2-1 TRBV7-9 TRBD2 CASTVGLAGFYNEQFF TGTGCCAGCACCGTCGGGTTAGCGGGCTTTTACAATGAGCAGTTCTTC
NA 15 TRBJ1-5 TRBV6-6 NA CASSYSRVDNQPQHF TGTGCCAGCAGTTACTCAAGGGTAGACAATCAGCCCCAGCATTTT